This TCR beta chain was sequenced in a study of blood T cell repertoires in COVID-19. Followed longitudinally, the Seattle patients had been enrolled during active infection. The length of the CDR3 is 14 residues. Trimming cost V 6 bases and J 1 base; bases outside gene matches: 2. Germline CDR1 and CDR2: MNHEY and SMNVEV (reference sequence). Sequenced by immunoSEQ multiplex PCR; TCRdb stores in-frame clones only, minus some. The sample has over 250,000 clones, 75% to 90% seen once. The sequence was obtained from a woman between 65 and 79 years old with COVID-19, enrolled during active disease. The sample comprised peripheral blood. This chain links TRBV27 with TRBJ1-4; 7 bases line up with TRBD1. The CDR3 is CASRPGGTNEKLFF. CDR3 bases: TGTGCCAGCAGGCCAGGGGGAACTAATGAAAAACTGTTTTTT.